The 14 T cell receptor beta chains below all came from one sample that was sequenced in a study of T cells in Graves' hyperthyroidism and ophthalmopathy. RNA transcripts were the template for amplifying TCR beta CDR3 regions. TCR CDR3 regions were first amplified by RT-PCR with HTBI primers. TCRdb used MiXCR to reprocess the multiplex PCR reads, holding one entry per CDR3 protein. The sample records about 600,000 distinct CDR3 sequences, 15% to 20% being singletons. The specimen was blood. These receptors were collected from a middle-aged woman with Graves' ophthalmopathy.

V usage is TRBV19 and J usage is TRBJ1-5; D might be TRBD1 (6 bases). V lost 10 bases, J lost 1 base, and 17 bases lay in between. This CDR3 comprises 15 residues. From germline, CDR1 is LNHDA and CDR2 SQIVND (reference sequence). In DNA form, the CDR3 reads TGTGCCACCTCCCTTAGGGGACAAAGCAATCAGCCCCAGCATTTT. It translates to CATSLRGQSNQPQHF.

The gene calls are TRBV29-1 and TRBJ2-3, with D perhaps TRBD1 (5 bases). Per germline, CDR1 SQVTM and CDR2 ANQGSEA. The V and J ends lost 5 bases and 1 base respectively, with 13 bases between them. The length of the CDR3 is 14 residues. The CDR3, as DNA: TGCAGCGTTAGGCAGGGATCCGGCACAGATACGCAGTATTTT. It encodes CSVRQGSGTDTQYF.

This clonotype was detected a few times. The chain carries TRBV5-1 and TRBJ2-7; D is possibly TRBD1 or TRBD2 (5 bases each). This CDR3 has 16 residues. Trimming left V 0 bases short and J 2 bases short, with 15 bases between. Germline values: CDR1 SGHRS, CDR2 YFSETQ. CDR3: CASSLEPPGRTYEQYF. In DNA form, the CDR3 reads TGCGCCAGCAGCTTGGAGCCTCCGGGACGGACCTACGAGCAGTACTTC.

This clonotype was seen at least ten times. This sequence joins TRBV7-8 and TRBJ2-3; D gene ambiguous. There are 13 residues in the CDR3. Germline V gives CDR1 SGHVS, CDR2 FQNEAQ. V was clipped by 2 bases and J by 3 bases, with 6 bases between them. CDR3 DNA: TGTGCCAGCAGCTTATTGGGTACAGATACGCAGTATTTT. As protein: CASSLLGTDTQYF.

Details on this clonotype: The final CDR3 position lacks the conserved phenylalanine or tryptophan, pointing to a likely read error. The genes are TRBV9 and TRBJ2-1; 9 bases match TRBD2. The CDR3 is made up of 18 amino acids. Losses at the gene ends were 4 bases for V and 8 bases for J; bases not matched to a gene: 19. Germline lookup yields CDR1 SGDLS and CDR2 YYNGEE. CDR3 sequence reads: CASSPKKGLAGSRYEQFL. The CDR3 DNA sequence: TGTGCCAGCAGCCCAAAGAAAGGGCTAGCGGGAAGTAGGTATGAGCAGTTCCTC.

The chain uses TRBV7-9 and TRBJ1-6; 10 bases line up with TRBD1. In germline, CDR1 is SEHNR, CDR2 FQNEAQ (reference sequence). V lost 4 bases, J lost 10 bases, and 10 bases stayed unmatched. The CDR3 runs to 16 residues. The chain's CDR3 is CASSSDGQGGKSPLHF. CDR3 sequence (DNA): TGTGCCAGCAGCTCCGACGGACAGGGGGGTAAATCACCCCTCCACTTT.

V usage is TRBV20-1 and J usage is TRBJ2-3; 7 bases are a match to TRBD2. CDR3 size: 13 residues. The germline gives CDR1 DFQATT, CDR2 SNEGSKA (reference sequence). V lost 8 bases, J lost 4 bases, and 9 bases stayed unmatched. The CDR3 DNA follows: TGCAGTATCCTTGGGGGGGGGGCAGATACGCAGTATTTT. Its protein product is CSILGGGADTQYF.

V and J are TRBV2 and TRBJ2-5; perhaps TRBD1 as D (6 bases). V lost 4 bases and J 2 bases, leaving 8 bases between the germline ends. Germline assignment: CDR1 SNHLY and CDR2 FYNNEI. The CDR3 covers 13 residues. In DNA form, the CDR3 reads TGTGCCAGCAGTGGGACAGAACAAGAGACCCAGTACTTC. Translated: CASSGTEQETQYF.

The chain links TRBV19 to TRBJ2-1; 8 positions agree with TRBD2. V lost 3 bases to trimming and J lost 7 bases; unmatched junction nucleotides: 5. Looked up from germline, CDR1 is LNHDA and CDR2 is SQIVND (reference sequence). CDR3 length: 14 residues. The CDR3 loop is CASSIVAGLNEQFF. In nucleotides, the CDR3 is TGTGCCAGTAGTATTGTAGCGGGGCTGAATGAGCAGTTCTTC.

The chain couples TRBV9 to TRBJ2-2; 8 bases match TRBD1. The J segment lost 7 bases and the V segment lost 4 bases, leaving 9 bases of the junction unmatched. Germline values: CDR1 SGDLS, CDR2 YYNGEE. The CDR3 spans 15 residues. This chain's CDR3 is CASSPWTGSIGELFF. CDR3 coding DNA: TGTGCCAGCAGCCCTTGGACAGGGAGTATCGGGGAGCTGTTTTTT.

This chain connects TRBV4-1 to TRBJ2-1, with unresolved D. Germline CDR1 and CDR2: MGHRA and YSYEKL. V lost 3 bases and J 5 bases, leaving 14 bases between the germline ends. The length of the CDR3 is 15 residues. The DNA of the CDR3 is TGCGCCAGCAGCCAGCTCGGCCGAAGAAACAATGAGCAGTTCTTC. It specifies CASSQLGRRNNEQFF.

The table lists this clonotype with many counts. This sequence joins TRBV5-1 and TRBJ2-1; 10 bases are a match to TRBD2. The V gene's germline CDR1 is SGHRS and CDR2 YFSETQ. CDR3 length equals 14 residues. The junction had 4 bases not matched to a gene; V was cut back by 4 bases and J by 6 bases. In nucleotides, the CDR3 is TGCGCCAGCAGCGGATGGACTAGCGGCAATGAGCAGTTCTTC. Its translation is CASSGWTSGNEQFF. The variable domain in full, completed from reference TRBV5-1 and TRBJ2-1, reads KAGVTQTPRYLIKTRGQQVTLSCSPISGHRSVSWYQQTPGQGLQFLFEYFSETQRNKGNFPGRFSGRQFSNSRSEMNVSTLELGDSALYLCASSGWTSGNEQFFGPGTRLTVL.

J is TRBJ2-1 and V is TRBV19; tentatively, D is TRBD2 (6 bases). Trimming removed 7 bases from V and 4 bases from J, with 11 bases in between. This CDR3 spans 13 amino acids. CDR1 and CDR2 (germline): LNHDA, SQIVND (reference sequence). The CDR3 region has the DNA TGTGCCAGTAATAGCGGTTATTACAATGAGCAGTTCTTC. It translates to CASNSGYYNEQFF.

The CDR3 DNA reads as TGTGCCAGCAGTGCTTGGACTAGCGGAAGGGATGAGCAGTTCTTC. Translating gives CASSAWTSGRDEQFF. V is TRBV6-1 and J is TRBJ2-1; 10 bases map to TRBD2. Germline V gives CDR1 MNHNS, CDR2 SASEGT. The CDR3 runs to 15 residues. The V and J ends lost 4 bases and 8 bases, in that order; junction bases with no gene match: 8.